The source of this T cell receptor (beta chain) is a study of CD8+CD57+ T cells in acquired aplastic anemia. The overall study: When averaged, DNA from sorted CD4+ and CD8+ cells came to about 2.9 ug.

Both TCR beta VDJ combination and CDR3 sequence profiling were carried out. Genomic DNA was the template for this profiling. TCRdb re-called the reads through MiXCR, storing one row per CDR3 protein. The profile shows about 210,000 distinct CDR3 sequences, about a third of them singletons. The CDR3 spans 15 residues. CDR1 LNHDA and CDR2 SQIVND come from the germline V gene (reference sequence). V shed 4 bases, J shed 5 bases, and the junction held 5 bases outside the gene matches. The chain has TRBV19 and TRBJ2-3; 11 nucleotides agree with TRBD2. This clonotype originated in a human donor in good health, serving as a control. Specimen: sorted CD4+, CD8+, or CD8+CD57+ T cells (not recorded which) from PBMCs. The CDR3 nucleotides read TGTGCCAGTAGTAGCCTAGCGGGAGGTGGAGATACGCAGTATTTT. Residues: CASSSLAGGGDTQYF.